What follows are 3 T cell receptor beta chains derived from one specimen sequenced in a study of Ad26.COV2.S vaccination and SARS-CoV-2 variants. Using immunoSEQ multiplex PCR, the repertoire was profiled, and TCRdb retains in-frame clones only, with some absent. The sample comprises fewer than 400,000 clones, approximately 86% of which are singletons, and around 2% rests with the top ten. Sample treatment: 15 to 20 received Ad26.COV2.S at low or high dose, single or two shots; 5 received placebo; per-sample allocation not given. Vaccine and placebo recipients were sampled on day 63 after the first injection. The input for sequencing was peripheral blood, taken in a trial of Ad26.COV2.S vaccine versus placebo. These receptor sequences come from a person between 18 and 65 years old who received the Ad26.COV2.S COVID-19 vaccine or a placebo.

This rearrangement joins TRBV6-2 or TRBV6-3 to TRBJ1-1; no definite D call. The V gene's germline CDR1 is MNHEY and CDR2 SVGEGT. The CDR3 loop spans 13 amino acids. V gave up 6 bases and J gave up 7 bases, with 15 bases separating them. In DNA, the CDR3 is TGTGCCAGCAGCCGACCGCCTTTAGGTGAAGCTTTCTTT. It yields the protein CASSRPPLGEAFF.

This chain uses TRBV19 with TRBJ1-1; no clear D. The CDR3 is made up of 14 amino acids. Trimming stripped 1 base from V and 6 bases from J, with 12 bases between. Germline CDR1 is LNHDA and CDR2 is SQIVND (reference sequence). The DNA of the CDR3 is TGTGCCAGTAGTATAGCAAGGGCCGGGGCTGAAGCTTTCTTT. Translation gives CASSIARAGAEAFF.

V is TRBV30 and J is TRBJ1-1; D is perhaps TRBD1 (6 bases). This CDR3 comprises 14 residues. V was cut by 0 bases and J by 0 bases, with 8 bases left in between. Germline CDR1 reads GTSNPN; CDR2 reads SVGIG (reference sequence). The CDR3 here is CAWSVGQLNTEAFF. For the CDR3, the DNA is TGTGCCTGGAGTGTTGGACAGTTGAACACTGAAGCTTTCTTT.